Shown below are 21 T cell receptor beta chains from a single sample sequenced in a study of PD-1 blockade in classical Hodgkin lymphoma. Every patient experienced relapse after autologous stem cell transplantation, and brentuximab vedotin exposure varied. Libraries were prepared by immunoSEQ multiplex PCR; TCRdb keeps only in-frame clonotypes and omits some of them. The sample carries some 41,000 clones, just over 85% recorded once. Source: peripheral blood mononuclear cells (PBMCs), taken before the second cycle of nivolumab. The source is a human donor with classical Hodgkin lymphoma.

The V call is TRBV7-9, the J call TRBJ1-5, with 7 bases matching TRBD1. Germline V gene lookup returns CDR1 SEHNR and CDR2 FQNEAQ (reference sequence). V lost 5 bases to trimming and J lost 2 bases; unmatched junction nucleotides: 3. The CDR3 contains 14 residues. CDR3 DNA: TGTGCCAGCAGCCAGGGGGACGGCAATCAGCCCCAGCATTTT. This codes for CASSQGDGNQPQHF.

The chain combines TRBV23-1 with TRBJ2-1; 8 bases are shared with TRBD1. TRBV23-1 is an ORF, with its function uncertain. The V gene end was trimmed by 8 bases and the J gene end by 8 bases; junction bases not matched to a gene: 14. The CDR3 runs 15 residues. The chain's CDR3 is CASSDGGTGYDEQFF. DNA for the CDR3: TGCGCCAGCTCCGACGGAGGGACAGGTTACGATGAGCAGTTCTTC.

The CDR3 DNA follows: TGCAGCGTTCAGGTGAAGCTGGCAACTAATGAAAAACTGTTTTTT. Protein sequence: CSVQVKLATNEKLFF. This chain connects TRBV29-1 to TRBJ1-4; no reliable D call. Trimming took 5 bases from V and 0 from J, leaving 13 bases between them. The CDR3 has 15 amino acids. Germline-derived CDR1 and CDR2 are SQVTM and ANQGSEA.

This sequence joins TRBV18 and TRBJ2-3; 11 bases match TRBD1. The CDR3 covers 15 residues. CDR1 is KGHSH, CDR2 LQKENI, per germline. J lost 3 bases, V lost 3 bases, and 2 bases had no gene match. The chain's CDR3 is CASSPGQGETDTQYF. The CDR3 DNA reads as TGTGCCAGCTCACCGGGACAGGGGGAAACAGATACGCAGTATTTT. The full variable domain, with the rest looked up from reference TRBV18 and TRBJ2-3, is NAGVMQNPRHLVRRRGQEARLRCSPMKGHSHVYWYRQLPEEGLKFMVYLQKENIIDESGMPKERFSAEFPKEGPSILRIQQVVRGDSAAYFCASSPGQGETDTQYFGPGTRLTVL.

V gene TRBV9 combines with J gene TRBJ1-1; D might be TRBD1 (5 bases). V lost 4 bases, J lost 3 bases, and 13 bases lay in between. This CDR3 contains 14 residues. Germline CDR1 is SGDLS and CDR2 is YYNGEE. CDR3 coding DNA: TGTGCCAGCAGCCCTAAAACCAGGGACACTGAAGCTTTCTTT. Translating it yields CASSPKTRDTEAFF.

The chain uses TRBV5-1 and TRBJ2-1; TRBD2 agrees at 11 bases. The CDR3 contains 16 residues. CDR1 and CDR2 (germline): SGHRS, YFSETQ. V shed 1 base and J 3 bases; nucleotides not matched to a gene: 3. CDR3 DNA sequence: TGCGCCAGCAGCTTGACGACTAGCGGGATCTACAATGAGCAGTTCTTC. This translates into CASSLTTSGIYNEQFF.

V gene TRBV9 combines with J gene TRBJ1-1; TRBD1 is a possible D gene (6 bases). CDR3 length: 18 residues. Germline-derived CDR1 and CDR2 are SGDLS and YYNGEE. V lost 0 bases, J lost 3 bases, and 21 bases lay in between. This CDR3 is CASSVEETGTRADTEAFF. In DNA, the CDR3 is TGTGCCAGCAGCGTAGAGGAAACAGGGACCCGGGCAGACACTGAAGCTTTCTTT.

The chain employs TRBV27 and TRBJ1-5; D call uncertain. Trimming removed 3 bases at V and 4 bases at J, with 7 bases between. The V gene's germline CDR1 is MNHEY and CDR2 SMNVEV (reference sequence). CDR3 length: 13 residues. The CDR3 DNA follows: TGTGCCAGCAGTTTCGGGCCGAATCAGCCCCAGCATTTT. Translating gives CASSFGPNQPQHF.

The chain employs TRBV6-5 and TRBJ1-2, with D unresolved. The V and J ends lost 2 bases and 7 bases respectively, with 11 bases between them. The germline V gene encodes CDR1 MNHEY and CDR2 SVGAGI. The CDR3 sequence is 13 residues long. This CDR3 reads CASSYGGLGGYTF. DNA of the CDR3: TGTGCCAGCAGTTACGGAGGGTTGGGTGGCTACACCTTC.

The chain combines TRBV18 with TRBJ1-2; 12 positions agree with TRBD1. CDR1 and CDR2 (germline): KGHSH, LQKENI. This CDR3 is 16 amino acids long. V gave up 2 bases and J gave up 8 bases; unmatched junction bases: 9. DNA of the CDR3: TGTGCCAGCTCACCAGCTCCCGGGACAGGGGGCGGAGGCTACACCTTC. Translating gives CASSPAPGTGGGGYTF.

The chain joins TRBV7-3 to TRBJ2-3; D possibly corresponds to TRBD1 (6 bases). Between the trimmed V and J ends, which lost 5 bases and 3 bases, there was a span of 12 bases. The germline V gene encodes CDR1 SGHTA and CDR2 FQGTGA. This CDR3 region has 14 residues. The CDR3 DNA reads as TGTGCCAGCAGCAGAGGACAGTCTACAGATACGCAGTATTTT. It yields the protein CASSRGQSTDTQYF. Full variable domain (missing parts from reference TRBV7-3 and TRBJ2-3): GAGVSQTPSNKVTEKGKYVELRCDPISGHTALYWYRQSLGQGPEFLIYFQGTGAADDSGLPNDRFFAVRPEGSVSTLKIQRTERGDSAVYLCASSRGQSTDTQYFGPGTRLTVL.

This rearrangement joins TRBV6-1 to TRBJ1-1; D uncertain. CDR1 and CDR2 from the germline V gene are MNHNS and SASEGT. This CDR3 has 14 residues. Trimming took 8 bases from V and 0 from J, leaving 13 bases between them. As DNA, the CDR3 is TGTGCCAGCCAGACGGAATACATGAACACTGAAGCTTTCTTT. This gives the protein CASQTEYMNTEAFF.

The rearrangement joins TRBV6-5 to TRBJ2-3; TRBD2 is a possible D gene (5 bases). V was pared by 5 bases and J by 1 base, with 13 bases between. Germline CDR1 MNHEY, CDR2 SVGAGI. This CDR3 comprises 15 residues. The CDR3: CASSTPSSGTDTQYF. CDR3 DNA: TGTGCCAGCAGTACCCCCAGTAGCGGCACAGATACGCAGTATTTT.

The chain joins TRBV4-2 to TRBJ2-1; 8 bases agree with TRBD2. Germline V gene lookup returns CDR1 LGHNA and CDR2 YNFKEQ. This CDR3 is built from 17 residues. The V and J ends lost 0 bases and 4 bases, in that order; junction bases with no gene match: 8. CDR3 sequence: CASSQEERLAIYNEQFF. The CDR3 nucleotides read TGTGCCAGCAGCCAAGAGGAGAGACTAGCGATTTACAATGAGCAGTTCTTC.

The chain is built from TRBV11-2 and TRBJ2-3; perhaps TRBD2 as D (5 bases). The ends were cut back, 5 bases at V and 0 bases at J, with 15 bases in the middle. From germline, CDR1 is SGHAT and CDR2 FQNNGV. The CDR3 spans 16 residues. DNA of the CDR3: TGTGCCAGCAGCCTGTACGGGCGGACTAGCACAGATACGCAGTATTTT. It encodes CASSLYGRTSTDTQYF.

The chain's CDR3 is CASSGRVPNTGELFF. The CDR3 region has the DNA TGTGCCAGCAGTGGCAGGGTACCCAACACCGGGGAGCTGTTTTTT. The chain recombines TRBV2 with TRBJ2-2; D is possibly TRBD1 (5 bases). V lost 4 bases to trimming and J lost 2 bases, with 11 bases between them. Germline V gene data show CDR1 as SNHLY and CDR2 as FYNNEI. CDR3 length: 15 residues.

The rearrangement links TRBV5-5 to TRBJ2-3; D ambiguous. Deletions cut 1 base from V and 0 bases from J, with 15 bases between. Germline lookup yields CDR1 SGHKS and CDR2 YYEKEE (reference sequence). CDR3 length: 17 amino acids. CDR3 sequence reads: CASSLQASVGSTDTQYF. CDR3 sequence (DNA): TGTGCCAGCAGCTTGCAGGCGAGTGTTGGTAGCACAGATACGCAGTATTTT.

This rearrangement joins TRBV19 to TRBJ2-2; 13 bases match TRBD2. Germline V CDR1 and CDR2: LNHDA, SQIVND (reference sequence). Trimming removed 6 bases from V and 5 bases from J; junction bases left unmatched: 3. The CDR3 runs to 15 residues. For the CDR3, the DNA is TGTGCCAGTAGACCGGGACTAGCGGGAACCGGGGAGCTGTTTTTT. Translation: CASRPGLAGTGELFF.

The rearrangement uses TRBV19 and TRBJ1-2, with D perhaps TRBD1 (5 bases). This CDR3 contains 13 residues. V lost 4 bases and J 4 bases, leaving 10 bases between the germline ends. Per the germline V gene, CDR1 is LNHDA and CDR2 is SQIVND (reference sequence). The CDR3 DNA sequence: TGTGCCAGTAGTAGGGACGGAGCCTATGGCTACACCTTC. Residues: CASSRDGAYGYTF. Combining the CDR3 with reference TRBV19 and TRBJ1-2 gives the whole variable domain DGGITQSPKYLFRKEGQNVTLSCEQNLNHDAMYWYRQDPGQGLRLIYYSQIVNDFQKGDIAEGYSVSREKKESFPLTVTSAQKNPTAFYLCASSRDGAYGYTFGSGTRLTVV.

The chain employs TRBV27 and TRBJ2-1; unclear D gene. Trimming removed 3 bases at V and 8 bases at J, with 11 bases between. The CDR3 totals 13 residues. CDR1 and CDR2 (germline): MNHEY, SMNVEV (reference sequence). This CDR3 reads CASSFSAFYEQFF. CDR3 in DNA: TGTGCCAGCAGTTTTTCAGCTTTCTATGAGCAGTTCTTC.

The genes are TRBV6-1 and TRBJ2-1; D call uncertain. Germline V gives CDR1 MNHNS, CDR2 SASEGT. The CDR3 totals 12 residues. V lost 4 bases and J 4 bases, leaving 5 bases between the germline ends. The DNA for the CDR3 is TGTGCCAGCAGTGTCAGATACAATGAGCAGTTCTTC. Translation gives CASSVRYNEQFF.